One TCR beta chain is described in this entry. No antigen is known for it. This sample is drawn from a study of T-cell memory formation after mild COVID-19. Study-level results: Clones from the second wave (peaking day 37) had unconfirmed SARS-CoV-2 specificity.

MiXCR, run by TCRdb on the 5' RACE reads, gives a single entry per CDR3 protein. The table includes 470,000 or so distinct CDR3 sequences, more than 15% detected once. Germline-derived CDR1 and CDR2 are SGHAT and FQNNGV. Losses at the gene ends were 3 bases for V and 4 bases for J; bases not matched to a gene: 3. The CDR3 consists of 15 residues. This sequence originates from a man between 18 and 35 years old who had mild COVID-19 (a few samples of this study predate the infection). Cell type and time point are not known. Specimen: PBMCs or a T cell subset sorted from them (not recorded which). The chain couples TRBV11-2 to TRBJ2-2; 9 nucleotides match TRBD1. This CDR3 reads CASSLGTGLTGELFF. The CDR3 nucleotides are TGTGCCAGCAGCTTGGGGACAGGGCTCACCGGGGAGCTGTTTTTT.